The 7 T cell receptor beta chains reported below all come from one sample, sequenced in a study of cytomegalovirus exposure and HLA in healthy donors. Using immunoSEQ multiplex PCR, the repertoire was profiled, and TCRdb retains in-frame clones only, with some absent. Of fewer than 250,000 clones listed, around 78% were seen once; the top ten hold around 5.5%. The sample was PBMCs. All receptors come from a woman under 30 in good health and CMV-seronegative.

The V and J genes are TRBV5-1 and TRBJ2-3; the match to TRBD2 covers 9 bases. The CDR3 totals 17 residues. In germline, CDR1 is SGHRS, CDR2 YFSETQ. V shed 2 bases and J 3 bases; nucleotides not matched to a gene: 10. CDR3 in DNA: TGCGCCAGCAGCTTCGCCCCTAGCGGGGCAAGGACAGATACGCAGTATTTT. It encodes CASSFAPSGARTDTQYF.

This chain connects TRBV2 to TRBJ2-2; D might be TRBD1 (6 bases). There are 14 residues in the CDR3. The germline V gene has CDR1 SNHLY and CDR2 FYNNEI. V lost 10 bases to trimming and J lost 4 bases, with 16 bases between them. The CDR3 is CATQGQIRTGELFF. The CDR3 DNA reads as TGTGCCACCCAAGGACAGATCCGCACCGGGGAGCTGTTTTTT.

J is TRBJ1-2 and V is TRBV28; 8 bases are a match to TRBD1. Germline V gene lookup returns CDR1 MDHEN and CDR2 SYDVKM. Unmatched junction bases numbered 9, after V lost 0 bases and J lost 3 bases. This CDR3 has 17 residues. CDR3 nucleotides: TGTGCCAGCAGTTTATGGAGGACAGGGAGCGAGGACTATGGCTACACCTTC. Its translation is CASSLWRTGSEDYGYTF.

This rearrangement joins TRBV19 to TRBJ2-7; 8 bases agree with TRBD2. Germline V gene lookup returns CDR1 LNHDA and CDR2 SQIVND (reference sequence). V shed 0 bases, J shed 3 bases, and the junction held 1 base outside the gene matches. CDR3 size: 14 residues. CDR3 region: CASSIDSGVYEQYF. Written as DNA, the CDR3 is TGTGCCAGTAGTATAGATAGCGGGGTCTACGAGCAGTACTTC. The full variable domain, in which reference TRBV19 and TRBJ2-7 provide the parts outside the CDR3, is DGGITQSPKYLFRKEGQNVTLSCEQNLNHDAMYWYRQDPGQGLRLIYYSQIVNDFQKGDIAEGYSVSREKKESFPLTVTSAQKNPTAFYLCASSIDSGVYEQYFGPGTRLTVT.

The CDR3 DNA reads TGCGCCAGCAGCCAAGCCCAGAGGGGGCAGCCCCAGCATTTT. Translated: CASSQAQRGQPQHF. This chain links TRBV4-1 with TRBJ1-5, with D perhaps TRBD1 (6 bases). The CDR3 extends over 14 amino acids. Per the germline V gene, CDR1 is MGHRA and CDR2 is YSYEKL. V was clipped by 1 base and J by 7 bases, with 11 bases between them.

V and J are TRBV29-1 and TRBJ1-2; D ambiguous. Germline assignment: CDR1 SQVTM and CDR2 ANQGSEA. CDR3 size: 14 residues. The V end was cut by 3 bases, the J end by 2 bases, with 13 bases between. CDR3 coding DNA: TGCAGCGTTGACATATACCAGACCAACTATGGCTACACCTTC. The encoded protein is CSVDIYQTNYGYTF.

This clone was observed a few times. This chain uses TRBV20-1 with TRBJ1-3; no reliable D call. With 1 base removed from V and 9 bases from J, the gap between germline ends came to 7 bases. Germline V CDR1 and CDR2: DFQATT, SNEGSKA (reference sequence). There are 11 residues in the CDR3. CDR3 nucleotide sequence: TGCAGTGCTAGAGGGCCAACCACCATATATTTT. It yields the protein CSARGPTTIYF.